Following are 29 T cell receptor beta chains from one sample sequenced in a study of shared clonotypes between healthy human individuals (dated by TCRdb to 2018 to 2021). Libraries were built with the immunoSEQ multiplex PCR assay. TCRdb stores this immuneACCESS table with in-frame sequences only. Part of the clones is absent; in the studies checked, under half of the shortfall reflects unresolved V genes, and no reason is known for the rest. The sample includes around 510,000 clones, with roughly 95% observed a single time. Under 0.065% of the sample rests with the top ten. Input material: naive CD4+ T cells sorted from blood. In the paper's terms, the cell subset or site label means: CD45RA+ positively selected. The receptor source for this set is a woman aged 25 to 39 in good health.

The chain employs TRBV6-1 and TRBJ2-5; 9 nucleotides match TRBD1. Germline V gene lookup returns CDR1 MNHNS and CDR2 SASEGT. The CDR3 has 14 amino acids. J lost 5 bases, V lost 5 bases, and 6 bases had no gene match. CDR3 in amino acids: CASSSDRGIETQYF. The DNA for the CDR3 is TGTGCCAGCAGTTCGGACAGGGGAATTGAGACCCAGTACTTC.

The chain joins TRBV5-1 to TRBJ2-1; 9 bases are a match to TRBD2. The germline V gene encodes CDR1 SGHRS and CDR2 YFSETQ. V lost 0 bases, J lost 5 bases, and 3 bases stayed unmatched. The CDR3 sequence is 15 residues long. CDR3 sequence: CASSLVAGADNEQFF. The CDR3 DNA is TGCGCCAGCAGCTTGGTAGCGGGAGCCGACAATGAGCAGTTCTTC.

The V call is TRBV28, the J call TRBJ1-5, with D possibly being TRBD1 (6 bases). Germline V gene data show CDR1 as MDHEN and CDR2 as SYDVKM. There are 15 residues in the CDR3. V shed 1 base and J shed 3 bases, with 10 bases lying between them. CDR3 sequence reads: CASSLSDRINQPQHF. The CDR3 nucleotides read TGTGCCAGCAGTTTATCGGACAGAATCAATCAGCCCCAGCATTTT.

The chain has TRBV7-9 and TRBJ2-2; 14 bases are shared with TRBD2. CDR3 length: 17 residues. After removal of 5 bases from V and 5 bases from J, the junction contained 7 bases not matched to a gene. The germline V gene encodes CDR1 SEHNR and CDR2 FQNEAQ (reference sequence). CDR3 amino acids: CASSPWGLAGATGELFF. CDR3 nucleotides: TGTGCCAGCAGCCCTTGGGGACTAGCGGGAGCAACCGGGGAGCTGTTTTTT.

The V and J genes are TRBV28 and TRBJ1-3; maybe TRBD1 (5 bases). The CDR3 runs 13 residues. Trimming took off 7 bases at V and 4 bases at J, with 11 bases between the two ends. Germline CDR1 is MDHEN and CDR2 is SYDVKM. CDR3 nucleotide sequence: TGTGCCAGCAAGCCAGGGTGGGGAAACACCATATATTTT. Translation: CASKPGWGNTIYF.

V is TRBV11-2 and J is TRBJ2-2, with a possible D match to TRBD1 (7 bases). Germline V gene data show CDR1 as SGHAT and CDR2 as FQNNGV. The CDR3 has 15 residues. V shed 3 bases and J shed 4 bases, with 12 bases lying between them. CDR3: CASSLEGAITGELFF. CDR3 DNA: TGTGCCAGCAGCTTGGAGGGGGCGATCACCGGGGAGCTGTTTTTT.

J is TRBJ2-2 and V is TRBV28; 9 positions agree with TRBD2. Looked up from germline, CDR1 is MDHEN and CDR2 is SYDVKM. Trimming removed 6 bases from V and 1 base from J; junction bases left unmatched: 6. This CDR3 region has 16 residues. The CDR3 sequence is CASRPSGRQNTGELFF. The DNA of the CDR3 is TGTGCCAGCAGGCCAAGCGGGAGGCAGAACACCGGGGAGCTGTTTTTT.

This chain joins TRBV7-9 and TRBJ1-1; possible D gene TRBD1, 5 bases. Germline loops: CDR1 SEHNR, CDR2 FQNEAQ (reference sequence). CDR3 length: 13 amino acids. Trimming stripped 4 bases from V and 4 bases from J, with 10 bases between. In nucleotides, the CDR3 is TGTGCCAGCAGCTCCCGGGACGGCACTGAAGCTTTCTTT. Translation: CASSSRDGTEAFF.

The chain combines TRBV7-9 with TRBJ2-7; D is perhaps TRBD1 (6 bases). The CDR3 sequence is 15 residues long. The V and J ends lost 5 bases and 3 bases respectively, with 17 bases between them. Germline V gene lookup returns CDR1 SEHNR and CDR2 FQNEAQ (reference sequence). The chain's CDR3 is CASSPPQGKSYEQYF. The CDR3 DNA sequence: TGTGCCAGCAGCCCACCCCAGGGGAAGAGCTACGAGCAGTACTTC.

J is TRBJ1-1 and V is TRBV5-1; D gene ambiguous. This CDR3 has 13 residues. CDR1 is SGHRS and CDR2 is YFSETQ in the germline V gene. V was shortened by 4 bases and J by 1 base, with 8 bases between the two germline ends. The DNA of the CDR3 is TGCGCCAGCAGCCCTATTCCGAACACTGAAGCTTTCTTT. Protein: CASSPIPNTEAFF.

The genes are TRBV5-5 and TRBJ1-2; tentative D call: TRBD1 (5 bases). Looked up from germline, CDR1 is SGHKS and CDR2 is YYEKEE (reference sequence). CDR3 size: 14 residues. V lost 5 bases and J lost 4, with 15 bases in between. CDR3 sequence reads: CASRRDGATYGYTF. The DNA of the CDR3 is TGTGCCAGCAGGAGGGACGGCGCTACCTATGGCTACACCTTC.

The chain carries TRBV15 and TRBJ2-7; 9 positions agree with TRBD2. From germline, CDR1 is LNHNV and CDR2 YYDKDF (reference sequence). Trimming cost V 3 bases and J 0 bases; bases outside gene matches: 6. The CDR3 loop spans 16 amino acids. The CDR3 bases are TGTGCCACCAGCAGGCTACTAGCGGGCATCTCCTACGAGCAGTACTTC. Translated: CATSRLLAGISYEQYF.

The chain joins TRBV6-5 to TRBJ2-5; D not certain. V dropped 5 bases and J dropped 5 bases, with 12 bases sitting between them. The germline gives CDR1 MNHEY, CDR2 SVGAGI. The CDR3 has 13 amino acids. CDR3 in amino acids: CASSDDWLETQYF. The CDR3 DNA reads as TGTGCCAGCAGTGATGACTGGTTGGAGACCCAGTACTTC.

This clone was recorded once. V gene TRBV28 combines with J gene TRBJ1-5; 11 nucleotides match TRBD1. There are 16 residues in the CDR3. After removal of 5 bases from V and 1 base from J, the junction contained 4 bases not matched to a gene. Germline CDR1 MDHEN, CDR2 SYDVKM. The CDR3 bases are TGTGCCAGCAGTGGACAGGGGGCCTGGAGCAATCAGCCCCAGCATTTT. It yields the protein CASSGQGAWSNQPQHF.

The chain couples TRBV5-6 to TRBJ2-4, with D maybe TRBD2 (6 bases). CDR1 is SGHDT and CDR2 is YYEEEE in the germline V gene. The V end was cut by 1 base, the J end by 0 bases, with 11 bases between. The CDR3 loop spans 16 amino acids. CDR3 DNA sequence: TGTGCCAGCAGCTTGCGGGGGACGGGAGCCAAAAACATTCAGTACTTC. As protein: CASSLRGTGAKNIQYF.

The chain carries TRBV27 and TRBJ1-2; D gene unclear. The CDR3 loop spans 14 amino acids. Trimming took off 1 base at V and 2 bases at J, with 8 bases between the two ends. The germline V gene has CDR1 MNHEY and CDR2 SMNVEV (reference sequence). CDR3 nucleotide sequence: TGTGCCAGCAGTTTATTTGGCGGGAACTATGGCTACACCTTC. This sequence encodes CASSLFGGNYGYTF.

The rearrangement joins TRBV7-8 to TRBJ2-5; D might be TRBD1 or TRBD2, each matching 5 bases. The CDR3 runs to 14 residues. Germline lookup yields CDR1 SGHVS and CDR2 FQNEAQ. V was trimmed by 1 base and J by 1 base, leaving 7 bases between them. The CDR3: CASSLGGTQETQYF. DNA for the CDR3: TGTGCCAGCAGCTTAGGGGGGACCCAAGAGACCCAGTACTTC.

The chain has TRBV19 and TRBJ2-3; D may be TRBD2 (5 bases). The germline gives CDR1 LNHDA, CDR2 SQIVND (reference sequence). V lost 9 bases and J 4 bases, leaving 11 bases between the germline ends. CDR3 length equals 12 residues. CDR3 DNA sequence: TGTGCCAGCGGGGTTAGGGCAGATACGCAGTATTTT. This gives the protein CASGVRADTQYF.

The chain couples TRBV28 to TRBJ2-1; 8 bases align to TRBD2. The J segment lost 6 bases and the V segment lost 7 bases, leaving 8 bases of the junction unmatched. CDR1 and CDR2 from the germline V gene are MDHEN and SYDVKM. The length of the CDR3 is 14 residues. CDR3 bases: TGTGCCAGCATACCTCCGGGAGGGGGCAATGAGCAGTTCTTC. Translating it yields CASIPPGGGNEQFF.

The chain has TRBV5-1 and TRBJ2-7, with D perhaps matching TRBD1 (6 bases). Germline CDR1 is SGHRS and CDR2 is YFSETQ. The CDR3 runs to 13 residues. Trimming pared 3 bases from V and 6 bases from J, leaving 13 bases between. The CDR3 loop is CASSSGTHSEQYF. The DNA for the CDR3 is TGCGCCAGCAGCTCAGGGACACACAGCGAGCAGTACTTC.

V is TRBV7-5 and J is TRBJ1-4; TRBD1 is the table's D call, not checked against the DNA. TRBV7-5 is an annotated pseudogene. The CDR3 sequence is 12 residues long. The CDR3 DNA sequence: TGTGTCATCGGGACAGGGAATGAAAAACTGTTTTTT. It is translated as CVIGTGNEKLFF.

The chain combines TRBV28 with TRBJ1-4, with a possible D match to TRBD1 (5 bases). This CDR3 is 13 amino acids long. Trimming removed 3 bases from V and 11 bases from J, with 13 bases in between. The V gene's germline CDR1 is MDHEN and CDR2 SYDVKM. The CDR3 nucleotides are TGTGCCAGCAGTTTTCCAGGGTTGGACAAACTGTTTTTT. Translated, it gives CASSFPGLDKLFF.

The CDR3 DNA reads TGTGCCAGCGTCCGGGGAAGCGCCTACAATGAGCAGTTCTTC. Translating gives CASVRGSAYNEQFF. V and J are TRBV7-2 and TRBJ2-1, with a possible D match to TRBD2 (5 bases). The germline gives CDR1 SGHTA, CDR2 FQGNSA. The CDR3 extends over 14 amino acids. The V end lost 8 bases, the J end lost 2 bases, and 13 bases lay between the germline ends. Complete variable domain (other parts from reference TRBV7-2 and TRBJ2-1): GAGVSQSPSNKVTEKGKDVELRCDPISGHTALYWYRQSLGQGLEFLIYFQGNSAPDKSGLPSDRFSAERTGGSVSTLTIQRTQQEDSAVYLCASVRGSAYNEQFFGPGTRLTVL.

V and J are TRBV19 and TRBJ2-1, with D hard to call. The CDR3 loop spans 10 amino acids. Germline CDR1 and CDR2: LNHDA and SQIVND (reference sequence). Trimming cost V 6 bases and J 9 bases, with 6 bases left between them. DNA for the CDR3: TGTGCCAGTAGAGGTGCTGAGCAGTTCTTC. Residues: CASRGAEQFF.

This clone came up a few times. This chain joins TRBV19 and TRBJ1-2; D is unclear. From germline, CDR1 is LNHDA and CDR2 SQIVND (reference sequence). The V gene lost 3 bases and the J gene lost 5 bases, with 10 bases spanning the gap. The length of the CDR3 is 13 residues. The CDR3 region is CASSISTAYGYTF. CDR3 in DNA: TGTGCCAGTAGTATCTCTACAGCTTATGGCTACACCTTC.

As concerns this clone: The same CDR3 is also encoded by other DNA sequences in this sample. The V gene is TRBV5-1, the J gene TRBJ2-2; 7 positions match TRBD1. Trimming took 4 bases from V and 0 from J; bases not matched to a gene: 3. This CDR3 spans 15 amino acids. Looked up from germline, CDR1 is SGHRS and CDR2 is YFSETQ. CDR3 nucleotides: TGCGCCAGCAGCCCGGACAGGCCGAACACCGGGGAGCTGTTTTTT. As protein: CASSPDRPNTGELFF. Drawing the rest from reference TRBV5-1 and TRBJ2-2, the complete variable domain is KAGVTQTPRYLIKTRGQQVTLSCSPISGHRSVSWYQQTPGQGLQFLFEYFSETQRNKGNFPGRFSGRQFSNSRSEMNVSTLELGDSALYLCASSPDRPNTGELFFGEGSRLTVL.

V is TRBV5-4 and J is TRBJ1-1, with a weak D call TRBD1 (6 bases). The V end was cut by 0 bases, the J end by 4 bases, with 13 bases between. CDR1 SGHNT and CDR2 YYREEE come from the germline V gene (reference sequence). The CDR3 totals 15 residues. The chain's CDR3 is CASSLDPGAVTEAFF. CDR3 nucleotides: TGTGCCAGCAGCTTGGATCCGGGGGCGGTCACTGAAGCTTTCTTT. The full variable domain, with the rest looked up from reference TRBV5-4 and TRBJ1-1, is ETGVTQSPTHLIKTRGQQVTLRCSSQSGHNTVSWYQQALGQGPQFIFQYYREEENGRGNFPPRFSGLQFPNYSSELNVNALELDDSALYLCASSLDPGAVTEAFFGQGTRLTVV.

This clone came up once. This chain links TRBV19 with TRBJ2-7; D might be TRBD2 (6 bases). In germline, CDR1 is LNHDA, CDR2 SQIVND (reference sequence). V was cut by 0 bases and J by 8 bases, with 14 bases left in between. This CDR3 region has 14 residues. CDR3 DNA: TGTGCCAGTAGTATAGAGGGGACTCACCGCCAGCAGTACTTC. Translating it yields CASSIEGTHRQQYF.

This chain links TRBV5-1 with TRBJ2-2; D call uncertain. There are 16 residues in the CDR3. Looked up from germline, CDR1 is SGHRS and CDR2 is YFSETQ. V lost 1 base, J lost 1 base, and 11 bases lay in between. CDR3 DNA sequence: TGCGCCAGCAGCTTGCTAGGGATGGGGAACACCGGGGAGCTGTTTTTT. Amino acid sequence: CASSLLGMGNTGELFF. Complete variable domain (other parts from reference TRBV5-1 and TRBJ2-2): KAGVTQTPRYLIKTRGQQVTLSCSPISGHRSVSWYQQTPGQGLQFLFEYFSETQRNKGNFPGRFSGRQFSNSRSEMNVSTLELGDSALYLCASSLLGMGNTGELFFGEGSRLTVL.